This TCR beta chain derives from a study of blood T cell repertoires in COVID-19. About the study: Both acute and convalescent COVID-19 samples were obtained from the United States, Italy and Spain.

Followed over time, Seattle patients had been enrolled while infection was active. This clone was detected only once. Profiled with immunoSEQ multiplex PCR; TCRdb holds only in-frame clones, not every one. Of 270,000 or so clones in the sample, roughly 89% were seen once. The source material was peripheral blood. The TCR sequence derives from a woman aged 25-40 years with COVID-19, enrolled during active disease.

The CDR3 sequence: CASSSERQGPNEQFF. DNA for the CDR3: TGTGCCAGCAGCTCAGAGAGACAGGGGCCTAATGAGCAGTTCTTC. The genes are TRBV5-6 and TRBJ2-1; 8 bases align to TRBD1. The CDR3 is made up of 15 amino acids. Germline V CDR1 and CDR2: SGHDT, YYEEEE. J was trimmed by 7 bases and V by 3 bases; bases with no gene match: 9. The variable domain in full, with the rest retrieved from reference TRBV5-6 and TRBJ2-1, is DAGVTQSPTHLIKTRGQQVTLRCSPKSGHDTVSWYQQALGQGPQFIFQYYEEEERQRGNFPDRFSGHQFPNYSSELNVNALLLGDSALYLCASSSERQGPNEQFFGPGTRLTVL.